This T cell receptor (beta chain) was identified during a study of glioma-infiltrating T cells. Unmatched junction bases numbered 6, after V lost 5 bases and J lost 6 bases. Germline V gene data show CDR1 as MNHEY and CDR2 as SVGEGT. The CDR3 is made up of 16 amino acids. TCR alpha and beta CDR3 regions were amplified from RNA using iRepertoire nested multiplex PCR. TCRdb re-derived calls from the multiplex PCR reads in MiXCR, one entry per CDR3 protein. The sample records about 190,000 distinct CDR3 sequences, about 31% being singletons. The sequence came from a human donor with low-grade glioma or glioblastoma, undergoing nonglioma brain surgery, or in good health (not recorded which). The chain uses TRBV6-2 or TRBV6-3 and TRBJ2-1; TRBD2 agrees at 14 bases. Input material: glioma tissue, nonneoplastic brain tissue, or PBMCs (not recorded which). DNA for the CDR3: TGTGCCAGCAGTGCTCCGGGACTAGCGGGAGTCAATGAGCAGTTCTTC. Encoded protein: CASSAPGLAGVNEQFF.